This T cell receptor (beta chain) was recovered during a study of CD8 T cells in ankylosing spondylitis. Study findings and constraints: Some motif variants had been reported before (in reactive arthritis synovial fluid and blood). Disease-associated clones were reportedly significantly overrepresented in matched ankylosing spondylitis synovial fluid. Characteristic, it appeared, of ankylosing spondylitis blood was a TCR beta motif of about eight highly homologous variants. Disease-linked clones were CD8+ and relatively rare in peripheral blood.

The junction had 1 base not matched to a gene; V was cut back by 4 bases and J by 3 bases. Germline CDR1 and CDR2: SGHRS and YFSETQ. This CDR3 is 13 amino acids long. Each CDR3 protein is one row after TCRdb ran MiXCR on the 5' RACE reads. Among under 55,000 distinct CDR3 sequences listed, 7.4% were seen once. Concerning this clonotype itself: The antigen is unknown.

The genes are TRBV5-1 and TRBJ2-3, with 8 positions matching TRBD2. The origin of this receptor is a female donor with ankylosing spondylitis or in good health (not recorded which). The material sequenced was blood, either unsorted or a sorted T cell fraction (not recorded which). The CDR3 sequence is CASSPGGTDTQYF. DNA of the CDR3: TGCGCCAGCAGCCCGGGAGGGACAGATACGCAGTATTTT.